This entry lists 14 T cell receptor beta chains sequenced from one sample in a study of early T cells in non-severe SARS-CoV-2 infection. TCRdb called the 5' RACE reads again in MiXCR, with one record for every CDR3 protein. There are just over 25,000 distinct CDR3 sequences in the sample; approximately 4% occur only once, and 10% lies in the top ten. The sequencing sample was made of whole blood. These receptors were taken from an adult who was a healthcare worker with PCR-confirmed SARS-CoV-2 infection or an uninfected control (not recorded which).

This chain links TRBV4-3 with TRBJ2-3; 9 bases align to TRBD2. The V gene end was trimmed by 2 bases and the J gene end by 9 bases; junction bases not matched to a gene: 3. Germline CDR1 and CDR2: LGHNA and YSLEER. The CDR3 extends over 13 amino acids. The CDR3 region is CASSQTTSGTQYF. The CDR3 DNA reads TGCGCCAGCAGCCAAACAACTAGCGGGACGCAGTATTTT.

This clonotype has ten or more counts. The J gene is TRBJ1-1, the V gene TRBV20-1; 9 bases match TRBD1. CDR3 length equals 15 residues. The J segment lost 0 bases and the V segment lost 4 bases, leaving 6 bases of the junction unmatched. CDR1 and CDR2 (germline): DFQATT, SNEGSKA (reference sequence). The CDR3: CSAKGTGNLNTEAFF. The CDR3 nucleotides read TGCAGTGCTAAGGGGACAGGGAATCTGAACACTGAAGCTTTCTTT.

In its sample, this clonotype was seen a few times. The chain has TRBV2 and TRBJ2-5; D is ambiguous. V lost 7 bases to trimming and J lost 4 bases, with 13 bases between them. The CDR3 is 13 residues long. The germline CDR1 and CDR2 sequences are SNHLY and FYNNEI. This chain's CDR3 is CASNRAIVETQYF. CDR3 bases: TGTGCCAGCAATCGGGCCATAGTAGAGACCCAGTACTTC.

With regard to this clonotype: This could be a read error, since a much larger clone is one nucleotide away. The V and J genes are TRBV5-1 and TRBJ1-2, with D perhaps matching TRBD1 (5 bases). Germline loops: CDR1 SGHRS, CDR2 YFSETQ. The CDR3 sequence is 14 residues long. CDR3 sequence: CASSPDGDGYGCTF. The CDR3 nucleotides read TGCGCCAGCAGCCCTGACGGGGACGGCTATGGCTGCACCTTC.

This clonotype was picked up a small number of times. The rearrangement joins TRBV24-1 to TRBJ2-1, with 9 bases lining up with TRBD2. CDR1 and CDR2 from the germline V gene are KGHDR and SFDVKD. The CDR3 spans 19 residues. J gave up 0 bases and V 4 bases, and 12 bases lay outside the gene matches. CDR3 nucleotides: TGTGCCACCAGTGAATTTCGGCTAGCGGGATGGAGCTCCTACAATGAGCAGTTCTTC. This translates into CATSEFRLAGWSSYNEQFF.

This clonotype turned up a few times. The rearrangement uses TRBV18 and TRBJ2-7; 8 nucleotides align to TRBD2. With 1 base clipped from V and 0 bases from J, the junction kept 2 bases outside the gene matches. The germline CDR1 and CDR2 sequences are KGHSH and LQKENI. This CDR3 region has 15 residues. CDR3 protein: CASSPLSGSSYEQYF. In nucleotides, the CDR3 is TGTGCCAGCTCACCACTGAGCGGGAGCTCCTACGAGCAGTACTTC.

This clonotype was counted ten times or more. V gene TRBV27 combines with J gene TRBJ1-2; 10 nucleotides match TRBD1. Germline-derived CDR1 and CDR2 are MNHEY and SMNVEV (reference sequence). With V trimmed by 4 bases and J by 8 bases, 7 bases remained unmatched. This CDR3 region has 14 residues. The CDR3 DNA reads TGTGCCAGCAGTTGCGGGACAGGGGTTAGAGGCTACACCTTC. It specifies CASSCGTGVRGYTF.

This clonotype was picked up a small number of times. This chain connects TRBV29-1 to TRBJ1-2, with 7 positions matching TRBD1. The CDR3 totals 13 residues. The germline gives CDR1 SQVTM, CDR2 ANQGSEA. V lost 6 bases, J lost 6 bases, and 10 bases stayed unmatched. The CDR3 protein is CSVPRQGADGYTF. CDR3 coding DNA: TGCAGCGTACCAAGACAGGGTGCAGATGGCTACACCTTC.

This clonotype was observed a few times. V gene TRBV7-6 combines with J gene TRBJ2-1, with 10 nucleotides matching TRBD1. V lost 1 base, J lost 5 bases, and 2 bases stayed unmatched. The CDR3 loop spans 15 amino acids. The germline V gene has CDR1 SGHVS and CDR2 FNYEAQ. The CDR3 protein is CASSLGGTGDNEQFF. The CDR3, as DNA: TGTGCCAGCAGCTTAGGCGGGACAGGGGACAATGAGCAGTTCTTC.

This clonotype was counted a few times. V is TRBV9 and J is TRBJ2-7, with D uncertain. V lost 0 bases to trimming and J lost 6 bases, with 10 bases between them. This CDR3 has 13 residues. CDR1 SGDLS and CDR2 YYNGEE come from the germline V gene. This CDR3 is CASSVDGVGEQYF. The CDR3, as DNA: TGTGCCAGCAGCGTAGACGGCGTAGGCGAGCAGTACTTC.

This clonotype was counted at least ten times. This chain links TRBV12-3 or TRBV12-4 with TRBJ1-1; D gene uncertain. The ends were cut back, 3 bases at V and 6 bases at J, with 14 bases in the middle. CDR3 length: 14 residues. Written as DNA, the CDR3 is TGTGCCAGCAGTTTTGGTGCCAACACGGCTGAAGCTTTCTTT. It encodes CASSFGANTAEAFF.

This clonotype was seen at least ten times. The chain is built from TRBV25-1 and TRBJ1-5; no clear D. The CDR3 consists of 17 residues. In germline, CDR1 is MGHDK, CDR2 SYGVNS. Trimming removed 3 bases at V and 2 bases at J, with 17 bases between. Here the CDR3 DNA reads TGTGCCAGCAGTGAGTCAACTCGTCCCGAAGGCAATCAGCCCCAGCATTTT. Translation: CASSESTRPEGNQPQHF.

This clonotype was counted many times. V gene TRBV2 combines with J gene TRBJ2-2; D gene ambiguous. Germline V gene lookup returns CDR1 SNHLY and CDR2 FYNNEI. Between the trimmed V and J ends, which lost 3 bases and 1 base, there was a span of 6 bases. The CDR3 runs 14 residues. The CDR3 bases are TGTGCCAGCAGTGACGTTGGGAACACCGGGGAGCTGTTTTTT. Amino acids: CASSDVGNTGELFF.

This clonotype was observed at least ten times. J is TRBJ2-2 and V is TRBV7-2; 9 bases align to TRBD2. CDR3 length: 17 amino acids. The germline V gene has CDR1 SGHTA and CDR2 FQGNSA. V was pared by 4 bases and J by 1 base, with 7 bases of the junction left unmatched. The CDR3 nucleotides are TGTGCCAGCAGCTCCCCTCGTAGCGGGAGGAACACCGGGGAGCTGTTTTTT. Its protein product is CASSSPRSGRNTGELFF.